What follows is one T cell receptor (beta chain) and its context. Its antigen is still unknown. No quality values exist for individual bases; no much larger clone is one base distant. TCR beta CDR3 regions were amplified from RNA transcripts for repertoire sequencing. HTBI primers and the Qiagen OneStep RT-PCR kit were used in a first-round RT-PCR, which was followed by a second-round multiplex PCR, size selection and purification. The libraries underwent paired-end sequencing with 100 bp reads on an Illumina HiSeq2000. Per the source publication's procedure: SOAPnuke was used for read processing, and reads with adapters, uncalled bases, a mean Phred below 15, or no exact constant-primer or identifier match were discarded. COPE v1.2.5 was used to merge the high-quality paired reads. Clonotypes were defined as unique nucleotide sequences and were aligned to IMGT TRB V, D and J references using MiTCR v1.1. The analysis was limited to V-J combinations with a frequency above 0.0001, which together covered 98% to 99.2% of repertoires. For each V-J combination, a TCR clonal expansion and chaos score was defined as F50 clonal expansion divided by the chaos observed in the TCRdist matrix. Welch's t-statistics and random forest were used to reduce features to about a dozen V-J combinations, which were fed into a naive Bayes classifier. The similarity between thyroid and blood repertoires was quantified using the Morisita-Horn index. TCRdb reanalyzed the raw reads on its own, using fastp at Q25 for trimming and MiXCR for clone calling, and kept in-frame beta chains. Rows are unified per CDR3 protein, each entry keeping the most common DNA and genes. The V and J calls reflect TCRdb's pipeline rather than the authors' work. This sample gives roughly 500,000 distinct CDR3 sequences in total; 14% of them show up just once. Around 9.8% of the sample belongs to the ten largest clones.

The entry originates in a study of Graves' ophthalmopathy and Graves' hyperthyroidism (dated by TCRdb to 2016 to 2019). For the study in its entirety: Peripheral blood was collected at initial diagnosis, prior to any treatment. The study used signatures of the TCR beta repertoire to tell Graves' ophthalmopathy apart from Graves' hyperthyroidism and to predict which patients would progress to ophthalmopathy. In total, 135 blood samples were TCR-sequenced: some 40 ophthalmopathy, approximately 80 hyperthyroidism and roughly 17 hyperthyroidism-to-ophthalmopathy patients. To explore V-J signatures that distinguish ophthalmopathy from hyperthyroidism, a discovery set of roughly 98 patients was enrolled, made up of roughly 41 with ophthalmopathy and roughly 55 with stable hyperthyroidism. An independent validation cohort comprised around 20 hyperthyroidism patients and 15 to 17 patients who later progressed from hyperthyroidism to ophthalmopathy. In five or six hyperthyroidism patients, the T-cell repertoire of thyroid tissue was compared with the T-cell repertoire of blood. Once sampling was done, hyperthyroidism patients were given methimazole at a starting dose of 30 mg daily, while ophthalmopathy patients were given high-dose intravenous methylprednisolone. The 90 to 100 discovery patients were randomly divided into training and test sets at a 7:3 ratio. What the authors observed across the whole study: In cross-validation, the 13-signature model distinguished ophthalmopathy from stable hyperthyroidism with almost 90% sensitivity and roughly 81% specificity, and in the test set the corresponding values were roughly 80% and 76%. In validation, the model predicted ophthalmopathy progression with more than 70% sensitivity and 72.22% specificity; fewer than 15 predicted patients were CT-confirmed with GO in a median of around 6.5 months. Among expanded thyroid clonotypes with frequency above 0.001, most also showed up in blood, which suggests that blood repertoires may reflect the thyroid immune response. Sample size was not statistically predetermined, and group allocation was not concealed from the investigators.

Ophthalmopathy patients were characterized by moderately to severely active disease, a Clinical Activity Score of at least 3, a NOSPECS grade of at least 4, and a disease duration under 3 months. Patients were excluded if they had other autoimmune diseases, uncontrolled infections, pregnancy or lactation. Diagnosis relied on clinical symptoms, serum thyroxine, TRAb, thyroid ultrasound and orbital computed tomography. Using Ficoll-Paque density gradient centrifugation, PBMCs were isolated from about 9.2 ml of fresh peripheral blood. Total RNA was extracted with Trizol reagent and quality-checked on an Agilent 2100 Bioanalyzer. The CDR3 holds 14 amino acids from the cysteine to the phenylalanine. The kept DNA is CDR3 alone, 42 bases in frame from the first base. The junction shows trimming of 0 bases on V and 9 bases on J, plus 12 bases between the germline ends. As encoded in the germline V gene (reference sequence), CDR1 is LGHDT while CDR2 is YNNKEL.

What was sequenced was blood. This receptor was obtained from a woman aged 30 to 39 with Graves' ophthalmopathy. Donor details come from another sample of the same person, matched by shared clones. This chain joins TRBV3-1 to TRBJ1-5, with no reliable assignment of the D segment. This receptor has the CDR3 CASSQDITERPQHF. The nucleotide sequence is TGTGCCAGCAGCCAAGATATTACGGAAAGGCCCCAGCATTTT.